The 7 T cell receptor beta chains in this list originate from one sample, sequenced in a study of blood T cell repertoires in COVID-19. Only in-frame clones appear in the TCRdb table, and some are missing; sequencing was by immunoSEQ multiplex PCR. The sample lists about 260,000 clones, about 89% occurring once. Sequenced sample: peripheral blood. The receptors here all came from a middle-aged man who had recovered from COVID-19.

The CDR3 spells CASSPSGVLSSYNSPLHF. The CDR3 DNA reads TGTGCCAGCAGCCCCTCCGGAGTTTTAAGCTCCTATAATTCACCCCTCCACTTT. The rearrangement joins TRBV11-2 to TRBJ1-6, with D unclear. The germline V gene encodes CDR1 SGHAT and CDR2 FQNNGV. This CDR3 contains 18 residues. V lost 5 bases and J lost 0, with 17 bases in between.

The V gene is TRBV11-2, the J gene TRBJ2-7; D might be TRBD2 (7 bases). V shed 1 base and J shed 3 bases, with 13 bases lying between them. Germline V CDR1 and CDR2: SGHAT, FQNNGV. There are 15 residues in the CDR3. CDR3: CASSLGRGPIYEQYF. As DNA, the CDR3 is TGTGCCAGCAGCTTAGGGCGGGGGCCAATCTACGAGCAGTACTTC. Looking up the rest from reference TRBV11-2 and TRBJ2-7 gives the full variable domain: EAGVAQSPRYKIIEKRQSVAFWCNPISGHATLYWYQQILGQGPKLLIQFQNNGVVDDSQLPKDRFSAERLKGVDSTLKIQPAKLEDSAVYLCASSLGRGPIYEQYFGPGTRLTVT.

This sequence joins TRBV5-1 and TRBJ1-1, with D possibly matching TRBD1 (5 bases). Per germline, CDR1 SGHRS and CDR2 YFSETQ. V was clipped by 0 bases and J by 8 bases, with 11 bases between them. This CDR3 contains 13 residues. The CDR3 region is CASSLAQGGEAFF. The CDR3 DNA reads TGCGCCAGCAGCTTGGCCCAGGGCGGCGAAGCTTTCTTT.

The chain's CDR3 is CASSQTFHRAYAGDLTDTQYF. The CDR3 DNA follows: TGTGCCAGCAGCCAAACGTTTCACCGGGCTTATGCGGGAGACCTCACAGATACGCAGTATTTT. The gene calls are TRBV4-2 and TRBJ2-3; TRBD2 agrees at 7 bases. Germline-derived CDR1 and CDR2 are LGHNA and YNFKEQ. The ends lost 2 bases at V and 2 bases at J; junction bases unmatched: 22. The CDR3 loop spans 21 amino acids.

This chain joins TRBV6-4 and TRBJ2-1; D gene uncertain. Deletions cut 4 bases from V and 7 bases from J, with 8 bases between. The CDR3 runs 12 residues. The germline CDR1 and CDR2 sequences are MRHNA and SNTAGT. CDR3 in DNA: TGTGCCAGCAGTGCGACACCTAATGAGCAGTTCTTC. It translates to CASSATPNEQFF.

The chain joins TRBV28 to TRBJ2-7, with 9 nucleotides matching TRBD2. With 7 bases clipped from V and 6 bases from J, the junction kept 7 bases outside the gene matches. This CDR3 is built from 13 residues. CDR1 is MDHEN and CDR2 is SYDVKM in the germline V gene. CDR3 nucleotides: TGTGCCAGCAAGGCGGGAGGGCCCTCCGAGCAGTACTTC. Encoded protein: CASKAGGPSEQYF.

The chain has TRBV14 and TRBJ2-5; D is unclear. The CDR3 is 16 amino acids. Germline values: CDR1 SGHDN, CDR2 FVKESK. V was shortened by 0 bases and J by 1 base, with 12 bases between the two germline ends. CDR3 coding DNA: TGTGCCAGCAGCCAAGATAGTGGTCACGTCCAAGAGACCCAGTACTTC. Translated: CASSQDSGHVQETQYF. The variable domain in full, with the rest retrieved from reference TRBV14 and TRBJ2-5, is EAGVTQFPSHSVIEKGQTVTLRCDPISGHDNLYWYRRVMGKEIKFLLHFVKESKQDESGMPNNRFLAERTGGTYSTLKVQPAELEDSGVYFCASSQDSGHVQETQYFGPGTRLLVL.